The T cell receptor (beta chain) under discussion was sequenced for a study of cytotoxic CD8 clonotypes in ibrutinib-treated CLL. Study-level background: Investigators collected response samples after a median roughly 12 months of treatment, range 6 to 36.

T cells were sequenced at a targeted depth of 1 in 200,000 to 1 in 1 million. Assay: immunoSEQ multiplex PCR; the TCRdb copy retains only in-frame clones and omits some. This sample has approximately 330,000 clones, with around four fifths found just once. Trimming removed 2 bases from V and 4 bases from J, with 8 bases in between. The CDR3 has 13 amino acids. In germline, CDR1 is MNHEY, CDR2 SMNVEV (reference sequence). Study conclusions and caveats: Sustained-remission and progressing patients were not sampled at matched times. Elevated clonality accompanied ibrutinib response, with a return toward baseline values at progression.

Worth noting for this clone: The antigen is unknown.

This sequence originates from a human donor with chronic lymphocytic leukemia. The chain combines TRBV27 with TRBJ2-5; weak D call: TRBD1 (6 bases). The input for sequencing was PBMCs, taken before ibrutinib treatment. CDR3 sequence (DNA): TGTGCCAGCAGTTTAAGAGGGGGAGAGACCCAGTACTTC. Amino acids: CASSLRGGETQYF.